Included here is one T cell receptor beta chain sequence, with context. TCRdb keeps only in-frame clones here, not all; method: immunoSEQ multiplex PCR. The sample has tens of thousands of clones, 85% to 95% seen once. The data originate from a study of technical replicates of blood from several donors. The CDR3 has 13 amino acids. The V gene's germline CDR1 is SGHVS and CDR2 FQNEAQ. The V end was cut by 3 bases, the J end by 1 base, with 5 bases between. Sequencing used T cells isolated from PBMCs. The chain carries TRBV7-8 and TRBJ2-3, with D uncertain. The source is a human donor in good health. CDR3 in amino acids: CASSLQGTDTQYF. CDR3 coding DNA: TGTGCCAGCAGCTTGCAGGGCACAGATACGCAGTATTTT. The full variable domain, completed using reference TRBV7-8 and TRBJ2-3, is GAGVSQSPRYKVAKRGQDVALRCDPISGHVSLFWYQQALGQGPEFLTYFQNEAQLDKSGLPSDRFFAERPEGSVSTLKIQRTQQEDSAVYLCASSLQGTDTQYFGPGTRLTVL.